This T cell receptor (beta chain) was recovered during a study of T-cell memory formation after mild COVID-19. Concerning this clonotype: Its antigen is as yet unknown.

Sample barcodes and UMIs were carried by the TCR alpha and TCR beta cDNA libraries that 5'RACE generated with constant-segment primers. MiXCR, applied by TCRdb to the 5' RACE reads, yields one record per CDR3 protein. The sample contains 190,000 or so distinct CDR3 sequences, 20% to 25% of which appear only once. Germline V gives CDR1 SEHNR, CDR2 FQNEAQ (reference sequence). The CDR3 has 13 residues. The V end lost 4 bases, the J end lost 3 bases, and 9 bases lay between the germline ends. General study points: Pre-infection memory held some responding clones, suggesting pre-existing cross-reactive T cells responded. Clones that shrank (day 15 to 85) were balanced CD4/CD8, whereas later expanders leaned CD4+.

The sequence came from an adult woman who had mild COVID-19 (a few samples of this study predate the infection). Cell type and time point are not known. V is TRBV7-9 and J is TRBJ2-5, with D perhaps matching TRBD2 (5 bases). Sequencing was performed on PBMCs or a T cell subset sorted from them (not recorded which). The CDR3 sequence: CASSSGVEETQYF. The DNA for the CDR3 is TGTGCCAGCAGCTCCGGGGTGGAAGAGACCCAGTACTTC.